Shown below are 27 T cell receptor beta chains from a single sample sequenced in a study of control samples from healthy donors and cancer patients. This table comes from immunoSEQ multiplex PCR, and its TCRdb copy is limited to in-frame clones, with some not included. The sample consists of around 100,000 clones, about 89% of them appearing once. Sequenced material: PBMCs. The receptor set was obtained from a man aged 55-75 years with lung cancer.

Worth noting for this clone: Other DNA sequences within the sample encode an identical CDR3. J is TRBJ2-5 and V is TRBV5-1; D possibly uses TRBD1 or TRBD2 (5 bases each). The germline gives CDR1 SGHRS, CDR2 YFSETQ. The CDR3 loop spans 13 amino acids. Deletions cut 0 bases from V and 5 bases from J, with 8 bases between. As DNA, the CDR3 is TGCGCCAGCAGCTTGGGGGGCGGGGAGACCCAGTACTTC. As protein: CASSLGGGETQYF.

This chain connects TRBV25-1 to TRBJ1-1; D might be TRBD1 (5 bases). In germline, CDR1 is MGHDK, CDR2 SYGVNS. The V gene lost 4 bases and the J gene lost 3 bases, with 9 bases spanning the gap. The CDR3 extends over 13 amino acids. In nucleotides, the CDR3 is TGTGCCAGCAGTGCCGGGGGATACACTGAAGCTTTCTTT. Its translation: CASSAGGYTEAFF.

This chain uses TRBV25-1 with TRBJ2-3, with D possibly TRBD2 on 6 matching bases. The germline gives CDR1 MGHDK, CDR2 SYGVNS. CDR3 length: 14 residues. V was shortened by 5 bases and J by 2 bases, with 11 bases between the two germline ends. CDR3 in DNA: TGTGCCAGCAGTTACCGGGGGACCACAGATACGCAGTATTTT. This translates into CASSYRGTTDTQYF.

The CDR3 region is CASSFRDRREKLFF. The CDR3 nucleotides read TGCGCCAGCAGCTTCCGGGACAGACGTGAAAAACTGTTTTTT. V is TRBV5-1 and J is TRBJ1-4; 7 bases match TRBD1. The trim removed 2 bases at V and 7 bases at J, leaving 5 bases unmatched. The CDR3 has 14 residues. Germline-derived CDR1 and CDR2 are SGHRS and YFSETQ.

This clone was picked up one time. The DNA for the CDR3 is TGTGCCAGCAGCTTAGACAGGGTTGAGCAGTTCTTC. Translated, it gives CASSLDRVEQFF. The chain has TRBV13 and TRBJ2-1; TRBD1 might be the D (6 bases). V lost 1 base and J lost 9, with 7 bases in between. Germline V gene lookup returns CDR1 PRHDT and CDR2 FYEKMQ (reference sequence). CDR3 length: 12 residues.

The J gene is TRBJ1-2, the V gene TRBV7-2; D is unresolved. Germline V gene lookup returns CDR1 SGHTA and CDR2 FQGNSA. CDR3 length: 14 residues. V was clipped by 5 bases and J by 4 bases, with 14 bases between them. CDR3 region: CASSPGYGIYGYTF. CDR3 in DNA: TGTGCCAGCAGCCCCGGATATGGGATCTATGGCTACACCTTC. Based on the CDR3 plus reference TRBV7-2 and TRBJ1-2, the full variable domain is GAGVSQSPSNKVTEKGKDVELRCDPISGHTALYWYRQSLGQGLEFLIYFQGNSAPDKSGLPSDRFSAERTGGSVSTLTIQRTQQEDSAVYLCASSPGYGIYGYTFGSGTRLTVV.

This chain uses TRBV11-1 with TRBJ1-2, with D uncertain. The CDR3 sequence is 13 residues long. Germline V gives CDR1 SGHAT, CDR2 FQDESV (reference sequence). The germline V and J ends were trimmed by 3 bases and 2 bases, with 7 bases remaining between them. The CDR3 sequence is CASSLLRNYGYTF. The CDR3 DNA reads TGTGCCAGCAGCTTGCTCAGGAACTATGGCTACACCTTC. Drawing the rest from reference TRBV11-1 and TRBJ1-2, the complete variable domain is EAEVAQSPRYKITEKSQAVAFWCDPISGHATLYWYRQILGQGPELLVQFQDESVVDDSQLPKDRFSAERLKGVDSTLKIQPAELGDSAMYLCASSLLRNYGYTFGSGTRLTVV.

On this clone itself: Other nucleotide sequences from this sample produce the same CDR3. This chain joins TRBV6-5 and TRBJ2-3; D may be TRBD1 (6 bases). CDR3 size: 14 residues. Trimming left V 4 bases short and J 1 base short, with 9 bases between. The germline CDR1 and CDR2 sequences are MNHEY and SVGAGI. CDR3: CASSLGGGTDTQYF. CDR3 bases: TGTGCCAGCAGTTTAGGGGGAGGCACAGATACGCAGTATTTT.

The chain combines TRBV6-5 with TRBJ1-4, with D unclear. The CDR3 consists of 14 residues. Germline assignment: CDR1 MNHEY and CDR2 SVGAGI. V was pared by 2 bases and J by 5 bases, with 9 bases between. CDR3 amino acids: CASSYRINNEKLFF. The CDR3 DNA is TGTGCCAGCAGTTACCGGATAAACAATGAAAAACTGTTTTTT.

The chain uses TRBV9 and TRBJ2-2; tentative D call: TRBD2 (6 bases). Per germline, CDR1 SGDLS and CDR2 YYNGEE. This CDR3 spans 15 amino acids. Deletions cut 2 bases from V and 4 bases from J, with 12 bases between. As DNA, the CDR3 is TGTGCCAGCAGCGTTGCCGGGGACTTCACCGGGGAGCTGTTTTTT. It translates to CASSVAGDFTGELFF.

The chain links TRBV11-2 to TRBJ2-3; D is perhaps TRBD1 (6 bases). V was cut by 1 base and J by 6 bases, with 14 bases left in between. Germline-derived CDR1 and CDR2 are SGHAT and FQNNGV. The CDR3 runs 15 residues. CDR3 in amino acids: CASSLGGTGKDTQYF. CDR3 in DNA: TGTGCCAGCAGCTTAGGGGGAACAGGGAAGGATACGCAGTATTTT.

The chain joins TRBV6-6 to TRBJ2-1, with TRBD1 as a possible D gene (6 bases). This CDR3 has 15 amino acids. Trimming shortened V by 8 bases and J by 5 bases, and 19 bases separated the two germline ends. Germline values: CDR1 MNHNY, CDR2 SVGAGI (reference sequence). This CDR3 is CASFTYMTGDNEQFF. The CDR3 DNA sequence: TGTGCCAGCTTCACTTACATGACAGGCGACAATGAGCAGTTCTTC.

The chain couples TRBV3-1 (or the pseudogene TRBV3-2) to TRBJ2-3; no reliable D call. Germline loops: CDR1 LGHDT, CDR2 YNNKEL (reference sequence). V lost 3 bases and J 1 base, leaving 11 bases between the germline ends. The CDR3 contains 15 residues. The CDR3 DNA is TGTGCCAGCAGCCAGCAACTTACGGGCACAGATACGCAGTATTTT. Translated: CASSQQLTGTDTQYF.

This chain links TRBV11-3 with TRBJ2-1, with TRBD1 matching over 12 bases. This CDR3 contains 15 residues. CDR1 is SGHNT and CDR2 is YENEEA in the germline V gene. J lost 7 bases, V lost 8 bases, and 9 bases had no gene match. The CDR3 spells CASRAGTGGRNEQFF. CDR3 coding DNA: TGTGCCAGCCGGGCCGGGACAGGGGGCAGGAATGAGCAGTTCTTC.

In DNA, the CDR3 is TGTGCCAGCAGCTTAAACCTTTTGGAGGGCTACACCTTC. Translation gives CASSLNLLEGYTF. The rearrangement links TRBV7-3 to TRBJ1-2; D uncertain. The CDR3 has 13 residues. V lost 1 base and J lost 8, with 11 bases in between. In germline, CDR1 is SGHTA, CDR2 FQGTGA.

The CDR3 DNA reads as TGCGCCAGCGCCGATTCACAGGGGTCGTTTGAAAAACTGTTTTTT. Residues: CASADSQGSFEKLFF. The gene calls are TRBV5-1 and TRBJ1-4, with TRBD1 matching over 7 bases. Germline CDR1 and CDR2: SGHRS and YFSETQ. This CDR3 spans 15 amino acids. The trim removed 7 bases at V and 7 bases at J, leaving 13 bases unmatched.

V usage is TRBV19 and J usage is TRBJ1-1; a possible D gene is TRBD1 (5 bases). This CDR3 contains 13 residues. The V end lost 2 bases, the J end lost 7 bases, and 11 bases lay between the germline ends. CDR1 and CDR2 (germline): LNHDA, SQIVND (reference sequence). CDR3 sequence: CASSIRKDNEAFF. The DNA of the CDR3 is TGTGCCAGTAGTATAAGGAAGGACAATGAAGCTTTCTTT. The entire variable domain, with the rest obtained from reference TRBV19 and TRBJ1-1, is as follows: DGGITQSPKYLFRKEGQNVTLSCEQNLNHDAMYWYRQDPGQGLRLIYYSQIVNDFQKGDIAEGYSVSREKKESFPLTVTSAQKNPTAFYLCASSIRKDNEAFFGQGTRLTVV.

The rearrangement links TRBV7-9 to TRBJ2-2; D gene uncertain. This CDR3 is 10 amino acids long. The germline V gene encodes CDR1 SEHNR and CDR2 FQNEAQ (reference sequence). V was cut by 5 bases and J by 7 bases, with 2 bases left in between. CDR3 DNA sequence: TGTGCCAGCAGCGGCGGGGAGCTGTTTTTT. Its protein product is CASSGGELFF.

The CDR3 bases are TGCGCCAGCAGTCACACGGGACAGGGGGTAAATCAGCCCCAGCATTTT. Translation: CASSHTGQGVNQPQHF. The rearrangement joins TRBV23-1 to TRBJ1-5; 11 positions match TRBD1. TRBV23-1 has ORF status, its function being uncertain. With V trimmed by 3 bases and J by 4 bases, 5 bases remained unmatched. The CDR3 is 16 residues long.

The genes are TRBV5-1 and TRBJ1-5; 8 bases are a match to TRBD1. The CDR3 totals 17 residues. Germline V gives CDR1 SGHRS, CDR2 YFSETQ. Trimming took 4 bases from V and 2 from J; bases not matched to a gene: 11. The DNA for the CDR3 is TGCGCCAGCAGCCCCCAGCCACAGGGGGTTGGCAATCAGCCCCAGCATTTT. Translating gives CASSPQPQGVGNQPQHF.

This rearrangement joins TRBV6-5 to TRBJ2-3; possible D gene TRBD1, 5 bases. V shed 0 bases and J shed 5 bases, with 9 bases lying between them. Germline-derived CDR1 and CDR2 are MNHEY and SVGAGI. The CDR3 runs 14 residues. The CDR3: CASSYSRTQDTQYF. The DNA of the CDR3 is TGTGCCAGCAGTTACTCTCGGACACAAGATACGCAGTATTTT.

The CDR3, as DNA: TGCGCCAGCAGCCCAGCAGCCGGGACTAATGAAAAACTGTTTTTT. Amino acids: CASSPAAGTNEKLFF. The rearrangement joins TRBV5-1 to TRBJ1-4, with D unclear. This CDR3 has 15 amino acids. Trimming pared 4 bases from V and 2 bases from J, leaving 12 bases between. CDR1 SGHRS and CDR2 YFSETQ come from the germline V gene.

The rearrangement uses TRBV7-3 and TRBJ2-5; D gene uncertain. V was cut by 1 base and J by 3 bases, with 15 bases left in between. Germline CDR1 SGHTA, CDR2 FQGTGA. The CDR3 contains 16 residues. DNA for the CDR3: TGTGCCAGCAGCTTAAGAGCTAGGGCCCCCGAAGAGACCCAGTACTTC. As protein: CASSLRARAPEETQYF.

The chain links TRBV30 to TRBJ2-5, with 12 positions matching TRBD2. The CDR3 contains 14 residues. Trimming took 3 bases from V and 7 from J; bases not matched to a gene: 6. The germline V gene encodes CDR1 GTSNPN and CDR2 SVGIG (reference sequence). The chain's CDR3 is CAWRTSGGSLTQYF. The CDR3 DNA reads TGTGCCTGGAGGACTAGCGGGGGTTCCCTGACCCAGTACTTC.

There are many counts of this clone. This chain joins TRBV10-3 and TRBJ1-5, with 7 bases aligning to TRBD1. The CDR3 runs to 15 residues. CDR1 and CDR2 from the germline V gene are ENHRY and SYGVKD. V lost 6 bases to trimming and J lost 0 bases; unmatched junction nucleotides: 5. The CDR3 loop reads CAISEGALSNQPQHF. The DNA for the CDR3 is TGTGCCATCAGCGAGGGGGCGCTTAGCAATCAGCCCCAGCATTTT.

The chain carries TRBV6-1 and TRBJ2-6; unclear D gene. This CDR3 region has 16 residues. Trimming pared 4 bases from V and 2 bases from J, leaving 12 bases between. CDR1 and CDR2 (germline): MNHNS, SASEGT. DNA for the CDR3: TGTGCCAGCAGTGTGGGCCGGGCGACTGGGGCCAACGTCCTGACTTTC. Translation: CASSVGRATGANVLTF.

The CDR3: CASSIYRDCEQYV. The CDR3 region has the DNA TGTGCCAGTAGTATCTACAGGGATTGCGAGCAGTACGTC. The chain carries TRBV19 and TRBJ2-7; a possible D gene is TRBD1 (6 bases). Trimming took 3 bases from V and 6 from J, leaving 12 bases between them. Looked up from germline, CDR1 is LNHDA and CDR2 is SQIVND (reference sequence). This CDR3 spans 13 amino acids.